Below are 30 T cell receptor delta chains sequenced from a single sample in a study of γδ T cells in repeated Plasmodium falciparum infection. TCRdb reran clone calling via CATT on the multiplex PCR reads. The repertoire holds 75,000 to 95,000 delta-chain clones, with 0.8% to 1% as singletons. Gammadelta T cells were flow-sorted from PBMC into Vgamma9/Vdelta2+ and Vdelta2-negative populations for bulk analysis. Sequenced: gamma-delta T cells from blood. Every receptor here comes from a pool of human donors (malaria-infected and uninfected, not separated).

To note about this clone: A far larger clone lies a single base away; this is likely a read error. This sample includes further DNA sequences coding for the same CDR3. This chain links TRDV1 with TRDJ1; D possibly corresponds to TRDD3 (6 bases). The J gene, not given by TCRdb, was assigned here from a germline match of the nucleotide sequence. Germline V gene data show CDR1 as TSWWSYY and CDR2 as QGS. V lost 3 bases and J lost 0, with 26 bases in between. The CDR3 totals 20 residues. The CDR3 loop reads CALGESKSRSPGEYTDKLIF. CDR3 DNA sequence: TGTGCTCTTGGGGAGTCGAAATCCCGCTCGCCTGGGGAGTACACCGATAAACTCATCTTT.

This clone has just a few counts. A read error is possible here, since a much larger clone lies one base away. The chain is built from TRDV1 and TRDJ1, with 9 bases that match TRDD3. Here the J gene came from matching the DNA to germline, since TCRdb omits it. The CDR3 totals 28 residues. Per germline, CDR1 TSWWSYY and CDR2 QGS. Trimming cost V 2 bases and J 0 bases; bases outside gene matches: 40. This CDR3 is CALGELGPYRTFWGIRPTLPSYTDKLIF. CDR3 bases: TGTGCTCTTGGGGAATTAGGCCCCTACAGGACCTTCTGGGGGATCAGACCGACTCTTCCTTCGTACACCGATAAACTCATCTTT.

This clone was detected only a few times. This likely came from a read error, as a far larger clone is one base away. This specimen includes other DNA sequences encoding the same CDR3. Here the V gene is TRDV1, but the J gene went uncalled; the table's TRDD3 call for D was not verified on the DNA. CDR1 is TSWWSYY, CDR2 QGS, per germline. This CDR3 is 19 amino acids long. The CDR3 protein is CALGPRVLQAGYGTDKLIF. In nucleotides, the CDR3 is TGTGCTCTTGGCCCGAGGGTCCTACAGGCGGGATACGGGACCGATAAACTCATCTTC.

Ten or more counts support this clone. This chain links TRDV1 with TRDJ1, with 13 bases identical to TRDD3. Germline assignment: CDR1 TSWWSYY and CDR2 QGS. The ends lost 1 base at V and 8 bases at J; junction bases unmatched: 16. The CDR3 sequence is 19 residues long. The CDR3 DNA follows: TGTGCTCTTGGGGAACAGTTCCAGTACTGGGGGATACGCGATATCAAACTCATCTTT. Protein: CALGEQFQYWGIRDIKLIF.

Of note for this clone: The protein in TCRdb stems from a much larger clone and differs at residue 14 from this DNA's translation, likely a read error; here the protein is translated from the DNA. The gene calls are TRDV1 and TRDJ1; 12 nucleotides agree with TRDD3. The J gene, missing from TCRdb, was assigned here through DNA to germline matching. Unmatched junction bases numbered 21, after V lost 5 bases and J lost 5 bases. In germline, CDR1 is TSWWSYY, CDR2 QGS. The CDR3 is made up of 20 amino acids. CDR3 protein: CALGISFFLGDTVELDKLIF. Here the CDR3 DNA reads TGTGCTCTTGGGATATCCTTCTTCCTGGGGGATACGGTGGAGCTTGATAAACTCATCTTT.

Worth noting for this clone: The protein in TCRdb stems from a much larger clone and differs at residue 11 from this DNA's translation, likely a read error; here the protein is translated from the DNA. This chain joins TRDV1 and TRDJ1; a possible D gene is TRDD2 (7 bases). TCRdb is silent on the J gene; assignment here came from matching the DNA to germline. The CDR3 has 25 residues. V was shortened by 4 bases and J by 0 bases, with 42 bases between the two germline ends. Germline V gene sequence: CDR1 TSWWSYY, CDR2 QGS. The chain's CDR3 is CALGAGLPKEAMTRDISSYTDKLIF. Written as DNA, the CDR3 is TGTGCTCTTGGGGCGGGACTTCCTAAAGAGGCAATGACCCGGGATATATCGTCGTACACCGATAAACTCATCTTT.

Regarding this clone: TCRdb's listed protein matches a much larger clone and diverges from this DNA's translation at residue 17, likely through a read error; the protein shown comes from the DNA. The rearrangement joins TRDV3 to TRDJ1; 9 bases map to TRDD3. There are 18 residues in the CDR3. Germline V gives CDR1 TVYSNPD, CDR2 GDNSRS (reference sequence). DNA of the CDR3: TGTGCCTTGTGGCCTTCACGCAGGGGATACGCATTTACCGATAAACTCACCTTT. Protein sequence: CALWPSRRGYAFTDKLTF.

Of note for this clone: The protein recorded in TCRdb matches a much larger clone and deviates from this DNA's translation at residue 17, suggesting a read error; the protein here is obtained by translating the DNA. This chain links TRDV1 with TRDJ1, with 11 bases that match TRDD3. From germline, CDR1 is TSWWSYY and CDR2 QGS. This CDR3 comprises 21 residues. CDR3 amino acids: CALGELDFFLGDTLYTGKLIF. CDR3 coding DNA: TGTGCTCTTGGGGAACTAGATTTCTTTCTGGGGGATACACTGTACACCGGTAAACTCATCTTT.

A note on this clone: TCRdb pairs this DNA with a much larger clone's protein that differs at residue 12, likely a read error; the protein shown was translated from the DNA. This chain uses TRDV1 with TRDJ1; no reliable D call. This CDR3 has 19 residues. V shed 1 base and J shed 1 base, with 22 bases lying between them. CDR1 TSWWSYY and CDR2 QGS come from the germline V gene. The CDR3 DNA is TGTGCTCTTGGGGAACCAAACTCTCACACTTCTGCCCCCACCGATAAACTCATCTTT. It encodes CALGEPNSHTSAPTDKLIF.

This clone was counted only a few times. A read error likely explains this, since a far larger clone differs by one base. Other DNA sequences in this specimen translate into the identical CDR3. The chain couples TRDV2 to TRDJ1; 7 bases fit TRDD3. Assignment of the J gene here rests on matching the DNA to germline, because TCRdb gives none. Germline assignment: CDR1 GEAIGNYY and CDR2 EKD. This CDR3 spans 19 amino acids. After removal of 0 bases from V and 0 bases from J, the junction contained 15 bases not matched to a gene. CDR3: CACDTVGSVVGDHTDKLIF. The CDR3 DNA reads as TGTGCCTGTGACACCGTGGGTAGTGTGGTGGGGGACCACACCGATAAACTCATCTTT.

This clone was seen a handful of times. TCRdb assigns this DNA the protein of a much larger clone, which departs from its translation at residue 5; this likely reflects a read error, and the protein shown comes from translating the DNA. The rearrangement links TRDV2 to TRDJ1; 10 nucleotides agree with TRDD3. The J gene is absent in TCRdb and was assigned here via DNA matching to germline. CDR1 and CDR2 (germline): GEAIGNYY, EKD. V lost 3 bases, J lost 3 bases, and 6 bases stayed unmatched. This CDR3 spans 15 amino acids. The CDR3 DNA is TGTGCCTGTGACGCCGGACTGGGGGATGCCGATAAACTCATCTTT. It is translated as CACDAGLGDADKLIF.

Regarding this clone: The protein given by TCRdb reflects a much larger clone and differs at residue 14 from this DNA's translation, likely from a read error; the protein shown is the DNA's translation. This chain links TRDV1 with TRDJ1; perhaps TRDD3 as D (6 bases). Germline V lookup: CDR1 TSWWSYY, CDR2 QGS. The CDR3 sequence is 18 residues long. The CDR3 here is CALGDRRSWTPIINKLIF. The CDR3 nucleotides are TGCGCTCTTGGGGATCGAAGGAGCTGGACACCTATAATCAATAAACTCATCTTT.

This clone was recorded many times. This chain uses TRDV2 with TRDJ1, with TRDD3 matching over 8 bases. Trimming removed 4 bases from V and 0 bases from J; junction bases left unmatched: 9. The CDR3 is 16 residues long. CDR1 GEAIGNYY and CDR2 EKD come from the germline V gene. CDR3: CACDKLGIPYTDKLIF. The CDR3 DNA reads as TGTGCCTGTGATAAACTGGGGATACCGTACACCGATAAACTCATCTTT.

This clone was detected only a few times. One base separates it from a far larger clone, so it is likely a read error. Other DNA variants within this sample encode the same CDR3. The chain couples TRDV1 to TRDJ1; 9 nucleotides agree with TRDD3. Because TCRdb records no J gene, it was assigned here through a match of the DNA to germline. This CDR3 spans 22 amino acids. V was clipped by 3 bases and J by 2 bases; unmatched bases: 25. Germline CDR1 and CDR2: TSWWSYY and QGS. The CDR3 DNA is TGTGCTCTTGGGGACCTTATCCTTCAACTTCTACTGGGGGACACGGGGACCGATAAACTCATCTTT. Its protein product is CALGDLILQLLLGDTGTDKLIF.

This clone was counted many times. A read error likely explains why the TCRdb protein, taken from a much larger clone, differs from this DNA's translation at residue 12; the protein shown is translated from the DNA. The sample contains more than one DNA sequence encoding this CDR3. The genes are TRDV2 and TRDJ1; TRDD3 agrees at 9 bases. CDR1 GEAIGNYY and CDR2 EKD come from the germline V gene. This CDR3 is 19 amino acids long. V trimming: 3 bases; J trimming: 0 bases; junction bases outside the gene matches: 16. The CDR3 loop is CACDSLTGGQTGYTDKLIF. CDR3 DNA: TGTGCCTGTGACTCTCTAACTGGGGGACAGACTGGGTACACCGATAAACTCATCTTT.

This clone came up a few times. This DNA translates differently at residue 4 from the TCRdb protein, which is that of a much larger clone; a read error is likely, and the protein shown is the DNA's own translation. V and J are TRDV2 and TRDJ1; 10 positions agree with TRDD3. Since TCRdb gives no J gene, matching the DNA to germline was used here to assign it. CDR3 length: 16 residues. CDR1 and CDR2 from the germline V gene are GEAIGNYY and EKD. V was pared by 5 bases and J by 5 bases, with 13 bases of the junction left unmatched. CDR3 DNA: TGTGCCTGTGTCCCGTTACTGGGGGATTACAGTGATAAACTCATCTTT. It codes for CACVPLLGDYSDKLIF.

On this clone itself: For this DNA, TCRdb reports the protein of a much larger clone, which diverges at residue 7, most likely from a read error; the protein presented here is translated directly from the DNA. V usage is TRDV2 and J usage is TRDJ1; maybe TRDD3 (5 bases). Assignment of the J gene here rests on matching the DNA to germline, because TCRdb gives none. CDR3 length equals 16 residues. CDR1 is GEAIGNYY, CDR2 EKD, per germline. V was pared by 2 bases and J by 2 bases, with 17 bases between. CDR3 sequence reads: CACDKLRDAETDKLIF. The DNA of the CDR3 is TGTGCCTGTGACAAACTGAGGGATGCCGAGACCGATAAACTCATCTTT.

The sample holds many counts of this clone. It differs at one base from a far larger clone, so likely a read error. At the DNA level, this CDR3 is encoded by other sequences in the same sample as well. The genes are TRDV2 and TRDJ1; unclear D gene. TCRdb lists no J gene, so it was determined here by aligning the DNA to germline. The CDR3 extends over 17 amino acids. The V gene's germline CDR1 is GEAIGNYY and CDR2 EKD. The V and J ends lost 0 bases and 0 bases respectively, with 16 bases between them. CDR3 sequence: CACDTRPGPGYTDKLIF. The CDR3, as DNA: TGTGCCTGTGACACCCGTCCGGGCCCGGGGTACACCGATAAACTCATCTTT.

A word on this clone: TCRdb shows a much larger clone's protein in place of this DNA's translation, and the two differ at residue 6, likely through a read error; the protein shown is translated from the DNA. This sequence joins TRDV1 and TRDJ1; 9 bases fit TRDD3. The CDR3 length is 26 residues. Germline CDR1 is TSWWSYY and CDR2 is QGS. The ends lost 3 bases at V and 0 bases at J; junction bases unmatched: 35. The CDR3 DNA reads TGTGCTCTTGGGGACCCTCTCTTTGGGGCTACAGGGCCCGATTACTGGGGGAGAGGGTACACCGATAAACTCATCTTT. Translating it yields CALGDPLFGATGPDYWGRGYTDKLIF.

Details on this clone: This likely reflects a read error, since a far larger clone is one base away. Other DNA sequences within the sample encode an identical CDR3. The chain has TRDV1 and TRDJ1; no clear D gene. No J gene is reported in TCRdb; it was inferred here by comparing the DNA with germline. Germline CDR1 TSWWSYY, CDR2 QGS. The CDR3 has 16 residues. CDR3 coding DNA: TGTGCCCTTGGGAATAAAAACAGGGAAGACACCGATAAACTCATCTTT. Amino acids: CALGNKNREDTDKLIF.

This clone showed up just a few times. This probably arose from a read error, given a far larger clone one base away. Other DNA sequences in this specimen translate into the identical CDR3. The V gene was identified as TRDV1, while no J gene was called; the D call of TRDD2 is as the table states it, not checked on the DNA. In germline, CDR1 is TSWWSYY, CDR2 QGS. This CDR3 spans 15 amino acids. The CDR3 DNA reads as TGTGCTCTTGGCCCCTTCCTACGTCTAGACTATGAACTCATCTTC. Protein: CALGPFLRLDYELIF.

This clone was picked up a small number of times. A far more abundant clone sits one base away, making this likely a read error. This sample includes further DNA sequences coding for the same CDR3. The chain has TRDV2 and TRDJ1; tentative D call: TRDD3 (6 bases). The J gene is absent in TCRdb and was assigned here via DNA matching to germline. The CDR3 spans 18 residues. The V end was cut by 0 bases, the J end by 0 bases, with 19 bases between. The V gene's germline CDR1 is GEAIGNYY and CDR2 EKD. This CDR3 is CACDTVGGTSGNTDKLIF. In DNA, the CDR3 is TGTGCCTGTGACACCGTGGGGGGGACTTCAGGGAACACCGATAAACTCATCTTT.

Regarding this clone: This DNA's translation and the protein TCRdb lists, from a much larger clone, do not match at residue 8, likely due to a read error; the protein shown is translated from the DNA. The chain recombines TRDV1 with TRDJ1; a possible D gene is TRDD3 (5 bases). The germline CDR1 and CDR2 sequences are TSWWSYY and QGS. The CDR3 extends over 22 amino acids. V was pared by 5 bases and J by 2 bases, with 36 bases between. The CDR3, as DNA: TGTGCTCTTGGGCAAAGCTTACCACTCAGGAGCCACCTATACTGGAAAACCGATAAACTCATCTTT. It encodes CALGQSLPLRSHLYWKTDKLIF.

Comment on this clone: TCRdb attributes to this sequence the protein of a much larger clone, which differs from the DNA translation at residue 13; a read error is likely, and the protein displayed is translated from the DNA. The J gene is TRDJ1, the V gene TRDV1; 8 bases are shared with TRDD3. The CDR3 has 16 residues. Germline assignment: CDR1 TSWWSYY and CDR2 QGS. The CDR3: CALGDRTGGYTDILIF. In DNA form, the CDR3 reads TGTGCTCTTGGGGACCGGACTGGGGGGTACACCGATATACTCATCTTT.

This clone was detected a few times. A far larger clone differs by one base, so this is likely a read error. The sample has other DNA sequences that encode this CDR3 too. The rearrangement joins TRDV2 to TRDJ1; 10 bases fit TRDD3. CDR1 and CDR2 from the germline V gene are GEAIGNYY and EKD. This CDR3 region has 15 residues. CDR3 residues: CACDTIGGYTDKLIF. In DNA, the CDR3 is TGTGCCTGTGACACCATTGGGGGATACACAGATAAACTCATCTTT.

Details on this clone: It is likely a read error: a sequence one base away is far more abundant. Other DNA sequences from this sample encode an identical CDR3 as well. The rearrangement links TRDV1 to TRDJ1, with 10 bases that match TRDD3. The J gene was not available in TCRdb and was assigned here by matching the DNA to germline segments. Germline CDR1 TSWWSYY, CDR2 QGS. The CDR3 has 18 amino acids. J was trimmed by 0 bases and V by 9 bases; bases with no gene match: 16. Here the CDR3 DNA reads TGTGCTCTCGGGACCCACCTGGGGGATAAGTATAACACCGATAAACTCATCTTT. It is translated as CALGTHLGDKYNTDKLIF.

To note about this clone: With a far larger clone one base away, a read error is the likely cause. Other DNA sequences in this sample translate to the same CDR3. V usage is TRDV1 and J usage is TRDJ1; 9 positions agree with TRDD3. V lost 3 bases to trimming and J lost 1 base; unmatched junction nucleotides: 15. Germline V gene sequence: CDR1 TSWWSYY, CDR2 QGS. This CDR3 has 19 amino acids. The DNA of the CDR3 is TGTGCTCTTGGGGACCCCTCCTACGCTGGGGGATTCGCCACCGATAAACTCATCTTT. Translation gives CALGDPSYAGGFATDKLIF.

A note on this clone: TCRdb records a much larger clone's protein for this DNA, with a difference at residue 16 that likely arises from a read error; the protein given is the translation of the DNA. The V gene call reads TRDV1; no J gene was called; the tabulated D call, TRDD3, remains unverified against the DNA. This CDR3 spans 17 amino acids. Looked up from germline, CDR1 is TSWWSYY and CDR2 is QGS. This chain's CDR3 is CALGELWGIRGTDKLTF. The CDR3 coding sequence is TGTGCTCTTGGGGAATTATGGGGGATACGAGGCACCGATAAACTCACCTTT.

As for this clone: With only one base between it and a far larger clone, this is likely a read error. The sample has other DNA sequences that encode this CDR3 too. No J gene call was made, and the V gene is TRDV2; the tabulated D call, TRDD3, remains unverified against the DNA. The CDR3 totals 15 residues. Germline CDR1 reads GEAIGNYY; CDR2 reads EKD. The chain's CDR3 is CACDTVGGYTDKLIF. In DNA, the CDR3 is TGTGCCTGTGACACCGTGGGGGGTTACACCGATAAACTTATCTTT.

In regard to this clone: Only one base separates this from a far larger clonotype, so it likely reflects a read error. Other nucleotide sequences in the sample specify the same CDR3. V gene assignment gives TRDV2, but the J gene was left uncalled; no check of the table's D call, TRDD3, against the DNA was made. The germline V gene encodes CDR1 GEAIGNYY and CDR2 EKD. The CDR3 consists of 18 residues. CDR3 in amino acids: CACDQMAFPGDGSDKLIF. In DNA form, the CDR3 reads TGTGCCTGTGACCAAATGGCCTTCCCGGGGGACGGGAGCGATAAACTCATATTT.